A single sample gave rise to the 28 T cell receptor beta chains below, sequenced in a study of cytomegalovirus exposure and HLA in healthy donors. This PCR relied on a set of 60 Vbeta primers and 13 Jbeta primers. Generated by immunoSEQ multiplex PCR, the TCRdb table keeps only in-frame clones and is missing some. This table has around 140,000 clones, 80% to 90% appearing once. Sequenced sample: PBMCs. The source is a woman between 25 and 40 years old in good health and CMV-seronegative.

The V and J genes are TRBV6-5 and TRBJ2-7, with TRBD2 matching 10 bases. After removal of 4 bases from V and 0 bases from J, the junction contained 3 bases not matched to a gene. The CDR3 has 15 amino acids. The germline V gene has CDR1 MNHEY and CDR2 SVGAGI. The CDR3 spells CASSWTSGGSYEQYF. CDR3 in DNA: TGTGCCAGCAGTTGGACTAGCGGCGGCTCCTACGAGCAGTACTTC.

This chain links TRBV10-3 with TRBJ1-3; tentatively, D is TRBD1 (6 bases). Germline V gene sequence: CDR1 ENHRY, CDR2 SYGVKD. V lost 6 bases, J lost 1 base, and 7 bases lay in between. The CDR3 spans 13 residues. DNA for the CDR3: TGTGCCATCAGGGGGACATCTGGAAACACCATATATTTT. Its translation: CAIRGTSGNTIYF.

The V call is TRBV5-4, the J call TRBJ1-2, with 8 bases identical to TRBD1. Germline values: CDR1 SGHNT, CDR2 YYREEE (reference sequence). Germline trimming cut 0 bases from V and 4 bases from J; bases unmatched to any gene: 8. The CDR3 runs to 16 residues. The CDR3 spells CASSLGLTGASYGYTF. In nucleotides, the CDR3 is TGTGCCAGCAGCTTGGGGCTGACAGGGGCTTCCTATGGCTACACCTTC.

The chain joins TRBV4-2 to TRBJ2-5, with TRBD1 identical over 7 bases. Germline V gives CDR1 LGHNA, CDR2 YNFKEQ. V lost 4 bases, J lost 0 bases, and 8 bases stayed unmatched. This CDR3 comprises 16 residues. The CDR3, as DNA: TGTGCCAGCAGCCCTGAGGGGGCCAACTACCAAGAGACCCAGTACTTC. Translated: CASSPEGANYQETQYF.

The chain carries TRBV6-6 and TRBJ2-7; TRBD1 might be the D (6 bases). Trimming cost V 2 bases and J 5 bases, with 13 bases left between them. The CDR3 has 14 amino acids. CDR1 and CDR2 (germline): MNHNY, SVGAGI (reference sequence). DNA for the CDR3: TGTGCCAGCAGTTACCCGACAGGCTGGGACGAGCAGTACTTC. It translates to CASSYPTGWDEQYF.

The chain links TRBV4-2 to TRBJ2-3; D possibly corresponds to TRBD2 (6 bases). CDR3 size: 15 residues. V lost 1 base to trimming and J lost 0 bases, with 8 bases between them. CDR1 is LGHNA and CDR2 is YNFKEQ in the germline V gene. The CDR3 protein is CASSQGSGSTDTQYF. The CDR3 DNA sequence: TGTGCCAGCAGCCAAGGGAGCGGGAGCACAGATACGCAGTATTTT.

Written as DNA, the CDR3 is TGTGCCAGCAGCACCACCTCTAGCGGGAGCTACAATGAGCAGTTCTTC. Translated, it gives CASSTTSSGSYNEQFF. The rearrangement uses TRBV4-2 and TRBJ2-1; TRBD2 matches at 10 bases. CDR1 is LGHNA, CDR2 YNFKEQ, per germline. CDR3 size: 16 residues. The V and J ends lost 5 bases and 3 bases, in that order; junction bases with no gene match: 7.

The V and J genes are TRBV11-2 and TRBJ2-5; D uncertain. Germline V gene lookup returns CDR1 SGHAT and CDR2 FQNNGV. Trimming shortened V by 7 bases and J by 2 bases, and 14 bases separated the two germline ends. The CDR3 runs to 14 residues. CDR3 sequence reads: CASTRGNGQETQYF. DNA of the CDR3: TGTGCCAGCACCCGAGGTAATGGGCAAGAGACCCAGTACTTC.

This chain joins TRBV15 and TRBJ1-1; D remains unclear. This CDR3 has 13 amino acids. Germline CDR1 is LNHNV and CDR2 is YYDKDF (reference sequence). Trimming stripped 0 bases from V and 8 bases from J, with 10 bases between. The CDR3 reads CATSRDRNREAFF. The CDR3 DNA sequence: TGTGCCACCAGCAGAGACCGAAACAGAGAAGCTTTCTTT.

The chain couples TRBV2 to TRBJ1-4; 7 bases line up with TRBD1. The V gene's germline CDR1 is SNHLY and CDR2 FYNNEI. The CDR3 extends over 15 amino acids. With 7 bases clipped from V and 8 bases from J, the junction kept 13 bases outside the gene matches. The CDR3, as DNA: TGTGCCAGCACTACCCTGTCAGGGGGAAGAGAAAAACTGTTTTTT. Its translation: CASTTLSGGREKLFF.

The CDR3 reads CASSQVVGAISGNTIYF. The CDR3 region has the DNA TGCGCCAGCAGCCAAGTGGTGGGGGCGATCTCTGGAAACACCATATATTTT. The chain employs TRBV4-1 and TRBJ1-3, with D perhaps TRBD1 (6 bases). Trimming removed 1 base from V and 0 bases from J, with 13 bases in between. This CDR3 region has 17 residues. CDR1 MGHRA and CDR2 YSYEKL come from the germline V gene.

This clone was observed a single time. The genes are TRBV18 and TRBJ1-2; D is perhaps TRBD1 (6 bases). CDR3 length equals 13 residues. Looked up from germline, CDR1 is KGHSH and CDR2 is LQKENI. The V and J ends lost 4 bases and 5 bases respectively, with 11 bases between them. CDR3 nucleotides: TGTGCCAGCTCACGGGACACGAGATATGGCTACACCTTC. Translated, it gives CASSRDTRYGYTF.

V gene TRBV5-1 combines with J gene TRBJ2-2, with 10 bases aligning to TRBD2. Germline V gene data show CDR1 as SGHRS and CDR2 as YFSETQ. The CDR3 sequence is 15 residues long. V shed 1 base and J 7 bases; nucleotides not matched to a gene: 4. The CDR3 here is CASSLSGGAGGELFF. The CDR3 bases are TGCGCCAGCAGCTTGAGCGGGGGGGCCGGCGGGGAGCTGTTTTTT.

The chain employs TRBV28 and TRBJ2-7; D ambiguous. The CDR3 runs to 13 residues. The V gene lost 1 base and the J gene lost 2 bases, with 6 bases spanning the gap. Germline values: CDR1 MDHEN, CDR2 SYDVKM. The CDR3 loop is CASSLSGTYEQYF. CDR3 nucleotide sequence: TGTGCCAGCAGTTTATCGGGTACCTACGAGCAGTACTTC.

CDR3: CASSLGATYEQYF. The CDR3 DNA reads TGTGCCAGCAGTTTAGGGGCGACCTACGAGCAGTACTTC. This chain connects TRBV27 to TRBJ2-7; a possible D gene is TRBD1 (5 bases). Germline V lookup: CDR1 MNHEY, CDR2 SMNVEV (reference sequence). The CDR3 loop spans 13 amino acids. The V gene lost 2 bases and the J gene lost 2 bases, with 7 bases spanning the gap.

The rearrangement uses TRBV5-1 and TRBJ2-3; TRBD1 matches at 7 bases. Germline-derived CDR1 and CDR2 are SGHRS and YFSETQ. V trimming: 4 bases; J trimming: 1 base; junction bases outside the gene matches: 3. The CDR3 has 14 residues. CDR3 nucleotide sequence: TGCGCCAGCAGCCGTGGACAGGGCACAGATACGCAGTATTTT. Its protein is CASSRGQGTDTQYF.

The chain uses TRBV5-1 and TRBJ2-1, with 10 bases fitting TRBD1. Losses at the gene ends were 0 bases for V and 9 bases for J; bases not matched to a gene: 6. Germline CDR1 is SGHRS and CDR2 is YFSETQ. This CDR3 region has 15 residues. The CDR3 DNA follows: TGCGCCAGCAGCTTGGATCCGGGACAGGGGAGTGAGCAGTTCTTC. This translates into CASSLDPGQGSEQFF.

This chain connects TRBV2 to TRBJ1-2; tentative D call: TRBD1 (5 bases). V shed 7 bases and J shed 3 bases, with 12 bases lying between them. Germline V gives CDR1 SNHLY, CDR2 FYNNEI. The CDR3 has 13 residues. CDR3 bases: TGTGCCAGCATCTTTCCCAGGGACTATGGCTACACCTTC. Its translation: CASIFPRDYGYTF.

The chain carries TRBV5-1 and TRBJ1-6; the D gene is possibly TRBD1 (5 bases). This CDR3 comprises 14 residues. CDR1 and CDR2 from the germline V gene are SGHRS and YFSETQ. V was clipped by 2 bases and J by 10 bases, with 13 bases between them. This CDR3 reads CASSLRGEKSPLHF. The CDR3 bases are TGCGCCAGCAGCTTACGGGGGGAAAAGTCACCCCTCCACTTT.

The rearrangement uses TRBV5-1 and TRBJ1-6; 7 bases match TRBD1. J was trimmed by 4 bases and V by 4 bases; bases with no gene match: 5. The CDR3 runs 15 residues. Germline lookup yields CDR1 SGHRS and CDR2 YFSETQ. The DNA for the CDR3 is TGCGCCAGCAGCCCGACAGGGCTATATAATTCACCCCTCCACTTT. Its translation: CASSPTGLYNSPLHF. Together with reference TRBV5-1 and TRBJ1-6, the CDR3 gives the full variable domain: KAGVTQTPRYLIKTRGQQVTLSCSPISGHRSVSWYQQTPGQGLQFLFEYFSETQRNKGNFPGRFSGRQFSNSRSEMNVSTLELGDSALYLCASSPTGLYNSPLHFGNGTRLTVT.

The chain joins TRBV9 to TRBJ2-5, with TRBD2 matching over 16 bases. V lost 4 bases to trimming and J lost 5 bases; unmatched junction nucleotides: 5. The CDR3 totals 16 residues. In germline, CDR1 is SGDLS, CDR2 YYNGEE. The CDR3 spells CASSRGLAGGGETQYF. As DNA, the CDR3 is TGTGCCAGCAGCCGGGGACTAGCGGGGGGGGGCGAGACCCAGTACTTC.

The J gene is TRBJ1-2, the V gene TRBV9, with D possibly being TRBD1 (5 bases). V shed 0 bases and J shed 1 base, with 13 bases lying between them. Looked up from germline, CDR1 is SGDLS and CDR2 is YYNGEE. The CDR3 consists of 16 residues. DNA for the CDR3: TGTGCCAGCAGCGTAGATTTGGGGGGATATAACTATGGCTACACCTTC. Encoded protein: CASSVDLGGYNYGYTF.

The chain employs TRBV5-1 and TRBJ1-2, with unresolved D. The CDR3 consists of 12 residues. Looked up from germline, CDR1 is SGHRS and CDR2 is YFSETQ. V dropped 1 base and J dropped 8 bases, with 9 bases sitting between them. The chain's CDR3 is CASSLNQVGYTF. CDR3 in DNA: TGCGCCAGCAGCTTGAACCAGGTCGGCTACACCTTC.

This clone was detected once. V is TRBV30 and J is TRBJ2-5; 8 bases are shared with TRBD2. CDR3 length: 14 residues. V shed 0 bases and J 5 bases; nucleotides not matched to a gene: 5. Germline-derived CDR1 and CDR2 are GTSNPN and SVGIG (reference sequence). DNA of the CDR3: TGTGCCTGGAGTGTCGGGAGGGGTGGGGAGACCCAGTACTTC. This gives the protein CAWSVGRGGETQYF.

CDR3 loop: CASSPRWGGTEAFF. CDR3 DNA sequence: TGTGCCAGCAGCCCCCGATGGGGGGGAACTGAAGCTTTCTTT. The chain links TRBV7-8 to TRBJ1-1; D may be TRBD1 (5 bases). The CDR3 is made up of 14 amino acids. CDR1 is SGHVS, CDR2 FQNEAQ, per germline. Trimming removed 5 bases at V and 5 bases at J, with 15 bases between.

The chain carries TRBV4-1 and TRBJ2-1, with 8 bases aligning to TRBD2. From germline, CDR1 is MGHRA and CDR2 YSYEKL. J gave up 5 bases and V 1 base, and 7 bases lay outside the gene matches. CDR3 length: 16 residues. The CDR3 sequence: CASSQVSGGLDNEQFF. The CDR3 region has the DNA TGCGCCAGCAGCCAAGTCTCGGGGGGGCTAGACAATGAGCAGTTCTTC.

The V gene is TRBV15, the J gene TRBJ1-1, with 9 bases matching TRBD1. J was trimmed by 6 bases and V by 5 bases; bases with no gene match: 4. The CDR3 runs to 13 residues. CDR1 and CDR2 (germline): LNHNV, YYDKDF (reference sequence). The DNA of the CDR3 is TGTGCCACCAGCTTTGGGGACAGGGCTGAAGCTTTCTTT. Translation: CATSFGDRAEAFF.

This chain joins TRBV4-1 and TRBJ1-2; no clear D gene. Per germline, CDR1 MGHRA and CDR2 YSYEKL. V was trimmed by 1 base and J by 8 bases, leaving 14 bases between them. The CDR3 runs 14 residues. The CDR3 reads CASSQVLVGSGYTF. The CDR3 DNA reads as TGCGCCAGCAGCCAAGTCCTGGTGGGGAGCGGCTACACCTTC.